This T cell receptor (beta chain) was captured by sequencing in a study of OX40 agonist ivuxolimab in advanced cancers. Study information: Having had anti-PD-1, anti-PD-L1 or anti-CTLA-4 therapy before was allowed, and approximately 40% had some.

CDR1 and CDR2 (germline): SGHVS, FQNEAQ. The CDR3 sequence is 14 residues long. The data were produced by immunoSEQ multiplex PCR, yet TCRdb's version contains in-frame clones alone and is incomplete. Counted here are about 83,000 clones, about 81% occurring once; the ten biggest clones make up 7.3%. Only one count was recorded for this clone. The clonotype was recovered from an adult with an advanced solid tumor such as melanoma, head and neck, liver or kidney cancer. The sample was CD4+ or CD8+ T cells sorted from blood, taken in a trial of the OX40 agonist ivuxolimab. The rearrangement links TRBV7-8 to TRBJ2-5; D gene uncertain. The DNA end lines up better with TRBJ2-7; the J call may be wrong. The CDR3 coding sequence is TGTGCCAGCAGCTCTAGAAACGAATTGGACGAGCAGTACTTC. It encodes CASSSRNELDEQYF.